Listed below are T cell receptor beta chains from one sample, sequenced in a study of shared clonotypes between healthy human individuals. The table came from immunoSEQ multiplex PCR; TCRdb's copy has only in-frame clones and leaves some out. Altogether some 1,400,000 clones are present, approximately 96% being singletons, with the ten largest covering more than 0.9%. Sequenced material: naive CD4+ T cells sorted from blood. The receptors derive from a young man in good health. CDR3s leave out the opening cysteine and the closing phenylalanine or tryptophan. Fields, in order: V gene, CDR3 protein.

TRBV4-3	ASSGTMNTEAF
TRBV7-9	ASSPLGGVVEQY
TRBV28	ASSVIQGFNQPQH
TRBV5-4	ASSLPSGKSYYEQY
TRBV6-1	ASSDGTFNTEAF
TRBV19	ASSIVGTGGETQY
TRBV18	ASSPPGLVDNEQF
TRBV5-1	ASSLGSSVGTEAF
TRBV7-6	ASSLGPKGGAEPQH
TRBV2	ASSAKVGTADNEQF
TRBV19	ASSMQIRQPQH
TRBV10-3	AISLGQGGSYEQY
TRBV7-9	ASSLSGPPLTQY
TRBV7-6	ASSLGQVSNQPQH
TRBV4-1	ASSQEGVARMETQY
TRBV7-6	ASSARGARQPQH
TRBV27	ASSFLQSYEQY
TRBV5-8	ASSLTVSYEQY
TRBV9	ASSVGEREAFF
TRBV28	ASSYLAGGGRETQY
TRBV5-1	ASSFHSGTSGTPVTNYNEQF
TRBV6-6	ASSSDRLEQY
TRBV30	AWSVSGPYEQY
TRBV18	ASSPSTSGGETQY
TRBV18	ASSQGGSSYNEQF
TRBV10-1	ASSGFSGSSYNEQF
TRBV18	ASSPTRNRSQNIQY
TRBV5-6	ASSARGRQSKPQH
TRBV19	ASSKETLDTQY
TRBV18	ASSPPGLAGTYEQY
TRBV2	ASRERDKRCT
TRBV6-6	ASRATGGSNTEAF
TRBV7-2	ASSFPPGGAYNEQF
TRBV29-1	SVIWGTSYGYT
TRBV30	AWSVSGGSEKLF
TRBV6-6	ASYRDVNTEAF
TRBV5-5	ASSAISPRYTEAF
TRBV5-5	ASSPQGDTQY
TRBV28	ASRTSGRYEQY
TRBV5-4	ASSLFVSRGGGYT
TRBV29-1	SAEVRVGYT
TRBV5-4	ASSLYRGDWNTEAF
TRBV27	ASSPRRDRGHYEQY
TRBV28	ASREPDRVPDEQY
TRBV28	ASSFRTSGSRYNEQF
TRBV2	ASSEQGRGETQY
TRBV5-1	ASSRGLAGGSY
TRBV29-1	SAPTGTNYGYT
TRBV18	ASSPDPYEQY
TRBV9	ASSVATPTSGIRFEQF
TRBV4-3	ASSQEASGSTETQY
TRBV19	ASSTDSYEQY